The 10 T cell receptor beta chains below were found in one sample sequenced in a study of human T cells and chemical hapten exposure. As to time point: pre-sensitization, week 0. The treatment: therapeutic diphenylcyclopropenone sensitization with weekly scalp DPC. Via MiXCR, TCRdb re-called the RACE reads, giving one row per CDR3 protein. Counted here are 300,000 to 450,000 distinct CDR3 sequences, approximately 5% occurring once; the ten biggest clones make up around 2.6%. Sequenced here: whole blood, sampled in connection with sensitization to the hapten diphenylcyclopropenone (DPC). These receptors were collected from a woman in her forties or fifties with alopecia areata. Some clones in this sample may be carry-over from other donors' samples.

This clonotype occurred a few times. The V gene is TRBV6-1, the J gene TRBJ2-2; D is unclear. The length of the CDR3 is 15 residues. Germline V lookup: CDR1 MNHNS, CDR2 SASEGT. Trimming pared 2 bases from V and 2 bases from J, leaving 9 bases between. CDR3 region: CASSELTVNTGELFF. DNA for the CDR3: TGTGCCAGCAGTGAATTGACGGTAAACACCGGGGAGCTGTTTTTT.

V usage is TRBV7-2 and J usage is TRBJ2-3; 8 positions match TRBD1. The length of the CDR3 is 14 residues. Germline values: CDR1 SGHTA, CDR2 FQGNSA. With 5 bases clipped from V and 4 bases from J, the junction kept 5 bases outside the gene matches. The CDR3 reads CASSLQGASDTQYF. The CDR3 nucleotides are TGTGCCAGCAGCCTCCAGGGGGCCTCAGATACGCAGTATTTT.

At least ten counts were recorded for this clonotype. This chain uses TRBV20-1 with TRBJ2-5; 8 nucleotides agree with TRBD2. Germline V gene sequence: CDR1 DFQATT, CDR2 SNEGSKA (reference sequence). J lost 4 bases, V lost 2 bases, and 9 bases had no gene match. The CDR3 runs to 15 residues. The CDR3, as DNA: TGCAGTGCTAGAAGCGTCCGTCTAGCGGGAGAGACCCAGTACTTC. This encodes CSARSVRLAGETQYF.

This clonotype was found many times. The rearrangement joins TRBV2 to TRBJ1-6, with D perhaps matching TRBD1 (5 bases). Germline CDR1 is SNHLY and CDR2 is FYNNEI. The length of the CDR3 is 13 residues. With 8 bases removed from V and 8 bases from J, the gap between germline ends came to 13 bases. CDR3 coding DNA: TGTGCCAGCTCGCAGGGCCGGGATTCACCCCTCCACTTT. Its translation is CASSQGRDSPLHF.

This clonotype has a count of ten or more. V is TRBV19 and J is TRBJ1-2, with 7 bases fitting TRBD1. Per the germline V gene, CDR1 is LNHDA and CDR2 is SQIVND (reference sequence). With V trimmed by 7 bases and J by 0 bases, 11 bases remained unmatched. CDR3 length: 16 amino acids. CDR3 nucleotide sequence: TGTGCCAGTATCCCCAGAGGGGACAGATCTAACTATGGCTACACCTTC. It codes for CASIPRGDRSNYGYTF.

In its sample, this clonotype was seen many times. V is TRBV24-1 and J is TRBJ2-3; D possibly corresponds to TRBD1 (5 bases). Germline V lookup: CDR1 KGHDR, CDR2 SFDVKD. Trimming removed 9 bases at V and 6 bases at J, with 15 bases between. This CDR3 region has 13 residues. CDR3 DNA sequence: TGTGCCACCTCTCAGGGCCAAACGGATACGCAGTATTTT. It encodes CATSQGQTDTQYF.

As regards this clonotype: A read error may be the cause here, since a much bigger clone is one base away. CDR3 sequence: CVSSRKGYDEQYF. The CDR3 bases are TGTGTCAGCAGTCGAAAAGGATACGACGAGCAGTACTTC. The chain joins TRBV7-6 to TRBJ2-7, with D hard to call. Germline CDR1 reads SGHVS; CDR2 reads FNYEAQ. This CDR3 contains 13 residues.

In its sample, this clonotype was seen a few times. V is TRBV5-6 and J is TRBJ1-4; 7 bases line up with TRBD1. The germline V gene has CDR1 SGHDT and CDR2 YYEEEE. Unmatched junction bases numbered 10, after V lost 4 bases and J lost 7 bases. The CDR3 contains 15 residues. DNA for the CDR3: TGTGCCAGCAGCACGTTAGACAGGGAGATTGAAAAACTGTTTTTT. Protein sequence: CASSTLDREIEKLFF.

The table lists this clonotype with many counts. The CDR3 spells CSARELFATQGGGREKLFF. The DNA for the CDR3 is TGCAGTGCTAGAGAGCTCTTCGCAACCCAGGGCGGGGGCCGTGAAAAACTGTTTTTT. The rearrangement uses TRBV20-1 and TRBJ1-4, with a weak D call TRBD1 (6 bases). Trimming left V 0 bases short and J 7 bases short, with 27 bases between. CDR1 DFQATT and CDR2 SNEGSKA come from the germline V gene (reference sequence). CDR3 length: 19 amino acids.

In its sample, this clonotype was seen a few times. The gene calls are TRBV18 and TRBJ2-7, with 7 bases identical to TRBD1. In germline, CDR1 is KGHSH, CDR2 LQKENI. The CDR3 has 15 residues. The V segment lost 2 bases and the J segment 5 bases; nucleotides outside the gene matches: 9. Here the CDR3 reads CASSPVIQGVDEQYF. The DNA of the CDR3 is TGTGCCAGCTCACCAGTCATCCAGGGGGTAGACGAGCAGTACTTC.